A selection of T cell receptor beta chains follows, all from one sample in a study of T cell changes during pregnancy in multiple sclerosis. Measured with immunoSEQ multiplex PCR; TCRdb has only the in-frame clones, and not every one. The sample yields roughly 23,000 clones, approximately 86% seen once. Sequencing used CD4+ T cells from peripheral blood mononuclear cells, obtained in the first trimester of pregnancy. The receptors stem from a female donor in good health, enrolled as a control in a pregnancy study. Both conserved end residues are part of each CDR3. D genes are given only for firm matches. Some rows mark clone size as missing; the rest say once, few, many or name a class of expanded clone.

. | . | TRBJ1-1 | 16 | TRBV30 | TGTGCCTGGAGTGTACAAAGGACAGCCCTTTCCCTGGACGCTTTCTTT | CAWSVQRTALSLDAFF
TRBD1 | . | TRBJ1-4 | 16 | TRBV7-8 | TGTGCCAGCATCCGTGACAGGGGTGCAACTAATGAAAAACTGTTTTTT | CASIRDRGATNEKLFF
TRBD1 | medium-sized | TRBJ2-7 | 12 | TRBV7-8 | TGTGCCAGCAGCTCGACAGGGATAACGCAGTACTTC | CASSSTGITQYF
. | . | TRBJ2-7 | 12 | TRBV7-2 | TGTGCCAGCAGAGGAGCGGGCTACGAGCAGTACTTC | CASRGAGYEQYF
TRBD1 | . | TRBJ1-1 | 16 | TRBV5-1 | TGCGCCAGCAGCCGGACCGGGACAGGGGGCCTAGCTGAAGCTTTCTTT | CASSRTGTGGLAEAFF
TRBD2 | . | TRBJ2-1 | 16 | TRBV7-2 | TGTGCCAGCAGCTTAGTTGGACTAGCGCCCAACAATGAGCAGTTCTTC | CASSLVGLAPNNEQFF
. | . | TRBJ2-1 | 12 | TRBV25-1 | TGTGCCAGCCGCCGCCCTAGCGAAGAGCAGTTCTTC | CASRRPSEEQFF
. | . | TRBJ2-3 | 15 | TRBV28 | TGTGCCAGCAGTTCACGTAGGAGCGATAGGTATACGCAGTATTTT | CASSSRRSDRYTQYF
. | . | TRBJ2-5 | 14 | TRBV2 | TGTGCCAGCAGTAGTAGCGGAACGAAAGAGACCCAGTACTTC | CASSSSGTKETQYF
. | . | TRBJ1-2 | 11 | TRBV6-5 | TGTGCCAGCCGGCGGGGTTCGGGCTACACCTTC | CASRRGSGYTF
TRBD2 | . | TRBJ2-7 | 15 | TRBV5-6 | TGTGCCAGCAGCTTGGCTAGCGGGCGAGCCTACGAGCAGTACTTC | CASSLASGRAYEQYF
. | . | TRBJ1-1 | 13 | TRBV6-5 | TGTGCCAGCAGTTCCCTGACAGTTACTGAAGCTTTCTTT | CASSSLTVTEAFF
TRBD1 | . | TRBJ1-6 | 16 | TRBV5-1 | TGCGCCAGCAGCTTGGCCGGGGACAGGACGCTTTCACCCCTCCACTTT | CASSLAGDRTLSPLHF
TRBD1 | . | TRBJ1-2 | 13 | TRBV6-5 | TGTGCCAGCAGTCGGGACAGTCCCTATGGCTACACCTTC | CASSRDSPYGYTF
TRBD1 | . | TRBJ1-1 | 14 | TRBV6-1 | TGTGCCAGCAGTGAGACAGGGATGAACACTGAAGCTTTCTTT | CASSETGMNTEAFF
. | . | TRBJ2-3 | 14 | TRBV10-1 | TGCGCCAGCAGTGAGGGCAGGCAGACAGATACGCAGTATTTT | CASSEGRQTDTQYF
TRBD2 | . | TRBJ2-7 | 14 | TRBV9 | TGTGCCAGCAGCGCACTAGCGGGCTCCTACGAGCAGTACTTC | CASSALAGSYEQYF
. | . | TRBJ1-1 | 15 | TRBV5-8 | TGTGCCAGCAGCTTGGTGGATAGCGGTAACACTGAAGCTTTCTTT | CASSLVDSGNTEAFF
. | . | TRBJ2-1 | 16 | TRBV5-1 | TGCGCCAGCAGCTTGGCCGCGGGAAACCCCTACAATGAGCAGTTCTTC | CASSLAAGNPYNEQFF
TRBD1 | . | TRBJ2-7 | 14 | TRBV15 | TGTGCCACCAGCAGAGGGGGGACAGACTACGAGCAGTACTTC | CATSRGGTDYEQYF
TRBD2 | . | TRBJ2-1 | 15 | TRBV7-3 | TGTGCCAGCAGCATGAGCGGGGGGGCCATCAATGAGCAGTTCTTC | CASSMSGGAINEQFF
. | . | TRBJ1-6 | 13 | TRBV6-5 | TGTGCCAGCAGCCAGGGACTTAATTCACCCCTCCACTTT | CASSQGLNSPLHF
TRBD2 | . | TRBJ2-3 | 18 | TRBV6-4 | TGTGCCAGCGGGAGGGACCCTTCGGACGGCAGTGGCACAGATACGCAGTATTTT | CASGRDPSDGSGTDTQYF
TRBD2 | . | TRBJ2-3 | 16 | TRBV9 | TGTGCCAGCAGCTCCTTGGGGCGGGGGGACACAGATACGCAGTATTTT | CASSSLGRGDTDTQYF
TRBD2 | . | TRBJ2-1 | 16 | TRBV7-9 | TGTGCCAGCAGGTCGCCCGGGACTAGCGGGAACAATGAGCAGTTCTTC | CASRSPGTSGNNEQFF
. | medium-sized | TRBJ2-1 | 16 | TRBV4-2 | TGTGCCAGCAGCCAAGAGGGAGCGGGCCCCTACAATGAGCAGTTCTTC | CASSQEGAGPYNEQFF
TRBD1 | . | TRBJ1-2 | 13 | TRBV9 | TGTGCCAGCAGCTATACAGGGGATTATGGCTACACCTTC | CASSYTGDYGYTF
. | . | TRBJ2-3 | 15 | TRBV19 | TGTGCCAGTATGAAAAGGGGCGTAGTTACAGATACGCAGTATTTT | CASMKRGVVTDTQYF
. | few | TRBJ2-7 | 10 | TRBV6-4 | TGTGCCAGCAGTGAATATGAGCAGTACTTC | CASSEYEQYF
TRBD2 | . | TRBJ2-5 | 13 | TRBV10-3 | TGTGCCTCAGCGGGGGGGCCAAAAGAGACCCAGTACTTC | CASAGGPKETQYF
TRBD2 | . | TRBJ2-3 | 17 | TRBV7-6 | TGTGCCAGCAGCCCCTCCACTAGCGGGTTAAGCACAGATACGCAGTATTTT | CASSPSTSGLSTDTQYF
TRBD1 | once | TRBJ1-2 | 15 | TRBV5-4 | TGTGCCAGCAGCGCCCGGGTCTTGAAGGGGGCTGGCTACACCTTC | CASSARVLKGAGYTF
TRBD2 | . | TRBJ2-7 | 14 | TRBV28 | TGTGCCACCATGACTAGCGGGAGCTCCTACGAGCAGTACTTC | CATMTSGSSYEQYF
TRBD1 | . | TRBJ2-5 | 17 | TRBV7-3 | TGTGCCAGCAGCTTATCCACAGGGGGCGCTTTGATGGAGACCCAGTACTTC | CASSLSTGGALMETQYF
. | . | TRBJ1-1 | 15 | TRBV28 | TGTGCCAGCAGTTTACGGCGGGGCAGGGCAACTGAAGCTTTCTTT | CASSLRRGRATEAFF